This TCR beta chain stems from a study of blood T cell repertoires in COVID-19. The protocol was immunoSEQ multiplex PCR, while the TCRdb copy is restricted to in-frame clones and leaves out a portion. Counted here are 280,000 or so clones, 85% occurring once; the ten biggest clones make up about 2.7%. Germline CDR1 is SGHVS and CDR2 is FNYEAQ. The CDR3 contains 15 residues. After removal of 10 bases from V and 6 bases from J, the junction contained 11 bases not matched to a gene. Cohort 3 recovered donors had two negative PCRs, clearance, or symptom resolution. The sequence derives from a woman aged 45-59 years who had recovered from COVID-19. The chain has TRBV7-6 and TRBJ1-4; TRBD1 matches at 10 bases. Sequences were obtained from PBMCs or T cells enriched from blood (not recorded which). CDR3 sequence (DNA): TGTGCCACCCAACAGACAGGGGGCTCTTATGAAAAACTGTTTTTT. Amino acids: CATQQTGGSYEKLFF.